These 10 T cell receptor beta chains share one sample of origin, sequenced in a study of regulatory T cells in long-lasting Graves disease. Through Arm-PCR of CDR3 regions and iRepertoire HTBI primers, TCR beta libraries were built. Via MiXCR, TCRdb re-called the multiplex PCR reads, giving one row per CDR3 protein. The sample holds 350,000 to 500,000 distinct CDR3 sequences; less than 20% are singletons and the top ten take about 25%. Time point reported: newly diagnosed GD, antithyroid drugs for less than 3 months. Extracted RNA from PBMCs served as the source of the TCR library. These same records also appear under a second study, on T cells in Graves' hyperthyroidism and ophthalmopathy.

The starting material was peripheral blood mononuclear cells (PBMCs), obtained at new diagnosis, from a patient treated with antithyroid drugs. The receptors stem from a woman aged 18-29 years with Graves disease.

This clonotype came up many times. The CDR3 region has the DNA TGCAGCTCGCGACAGGCCCTCGGGGTGAGTGAGCAGTTCTTC. It specifies CSSRQALGVSEQFF. The rearrangement uses TRBV29-1 and TRBJ2-1; maybe TRBD1 (6 bases). V was pared by 8 bases and J by 9 bases, with 23 bases between. Germline lookup yields CDR1 SQVTM and CDR2 ANQGSEA. The CDR3 is 14 residues long.

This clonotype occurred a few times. The CDR3 region has the DNA TGTGCCACCAGCAGAGCAGTTAGGAGTGAGCAGTTCTTC. Translation gives CATSRAVRSEQFF. The chain couples TRBV15 to TRBJ2-1; D gene ambiguous. This CDR3 contains 13 residues. Germline CDR1 is LNHNV and CDR2 is YYDKDF (reference sequence). The germline V and J ends were trimmed by 1 base and 9 bases, with 10 bases remaining between them.

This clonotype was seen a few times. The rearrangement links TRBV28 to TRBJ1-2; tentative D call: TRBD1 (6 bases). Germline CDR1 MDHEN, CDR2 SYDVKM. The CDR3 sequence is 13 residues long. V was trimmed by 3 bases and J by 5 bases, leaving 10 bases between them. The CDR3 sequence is CASSFRGLYGYTF. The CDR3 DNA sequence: TGTGCCAGCAGTTTTCGGGGGCTGTATGGCTACACCTTC.

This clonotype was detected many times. CDR3: CASNPGQGTDTQYF. CDR3 nucleotide sequence: TGTGCCAGCAACCCGGGACAGGGAACAGATACGCAGTATTTT. The V and J genes are TRBV6-2 or TRBV6-3 and TRBJ2-3; 9 positions agree with TRBD1. CDR3 length: 14 amino acids. The germline V gene encodes CDR1 MNHEY and CDR2 SVGEGT. The V gene end was trimmed by 7 bases and the J gene end by 3 bases; junction bases not matched to a gene: 5.

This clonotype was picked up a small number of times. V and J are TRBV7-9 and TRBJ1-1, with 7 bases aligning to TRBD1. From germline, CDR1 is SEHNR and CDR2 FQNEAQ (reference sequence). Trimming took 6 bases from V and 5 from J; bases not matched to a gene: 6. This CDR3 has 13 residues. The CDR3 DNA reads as TGTGCCAGCAGGAGACAGGGAAGGACTGAAGCTTTCTTT. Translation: CASRRQGRTEAFF.

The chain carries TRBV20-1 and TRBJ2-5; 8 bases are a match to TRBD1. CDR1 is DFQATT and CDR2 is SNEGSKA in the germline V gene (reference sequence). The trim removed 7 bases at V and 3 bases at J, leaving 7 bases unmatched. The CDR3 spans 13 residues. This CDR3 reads CSERTGRKETQYF. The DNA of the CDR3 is TGCAGTGAGAGGACAGGGCGGAAAGAGACCCAGTACTTC.

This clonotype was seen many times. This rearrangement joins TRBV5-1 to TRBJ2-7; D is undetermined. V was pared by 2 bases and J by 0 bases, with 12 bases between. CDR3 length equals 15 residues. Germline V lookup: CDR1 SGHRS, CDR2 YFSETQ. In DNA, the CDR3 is TGCGCCAGCAGCTTAGGATCGACTTACTCCTACGAGCAGTACTTC. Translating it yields CASSLGSTYSYEQYF.

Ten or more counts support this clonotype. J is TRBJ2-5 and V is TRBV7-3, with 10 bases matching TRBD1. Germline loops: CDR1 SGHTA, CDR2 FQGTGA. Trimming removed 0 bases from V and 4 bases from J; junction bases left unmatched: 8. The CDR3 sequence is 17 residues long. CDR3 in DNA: TGTGCCAGCAGCTTAACGGGCTTCGACAGGGGGCGAGAGACCCAGTACTTC. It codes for CASSLTGFDRGRETQYF.

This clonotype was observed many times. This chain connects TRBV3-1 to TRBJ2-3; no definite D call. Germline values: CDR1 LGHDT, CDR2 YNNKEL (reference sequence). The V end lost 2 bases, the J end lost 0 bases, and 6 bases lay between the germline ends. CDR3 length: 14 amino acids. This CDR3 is CASSQLWSTDTQYF. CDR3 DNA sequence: TGTGCCAGCAGCCAACTTTGGAGCACAGATACGCAGTATTTT.

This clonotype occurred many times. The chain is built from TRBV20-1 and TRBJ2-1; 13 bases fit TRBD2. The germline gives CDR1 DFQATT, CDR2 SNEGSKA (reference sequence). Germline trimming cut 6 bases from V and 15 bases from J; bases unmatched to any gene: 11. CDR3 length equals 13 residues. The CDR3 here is CSAAPGLAGVLFF. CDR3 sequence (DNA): TGCAGTGCCGCCCCTGGACTAGCGGGAGTCCTGTTCTTC.